This T cell receptor (beta chain) was identified in a study of radiation and T cells in renal cell carcinoma. Study conclusions and caveats: Top tumor clonotypes rose in blood 2 weeks post-radiation, then contracted.

The sample's time point: blood 4 weeks post-SBRT, at nephrectomy. Treatment meaning: 15 Gy SBRT to primary tumor, nephrectomy 4 weeks later. Nephrectomy followed 15 Gy stereotactic body radiation by 4 weeks. Points on this clone: The antigen is undetermined.

The V and J ends lost 3 bases and 8 bases, in that order; junction bases with no gene match: 8. The CDR3 runs to 15 residues. CDR1 and CDR2 from the germline V gene are MRHNA and SNTAGT. Produced via immunoSEQ multiplex PCR; TCRdb's table is partial and in-frame only. The sample carries 60,000 or so clones, about three quarters recorded once. The chain combines TRBV6-4 with TRBJ2-1, with TRBD2 identical over 9 bases. Material: blood, obtained from a patient whose treatment included radiotherapy and nephrectomy. The sequence was collected from a man in his sixties with renal cell carcinoma. In DNA form, the CDR3 reads TGTGCCAGCAGTGAAGTCGCGGGAGGGCCAGATGAGCAGTTCTTC. Its protein is CASSEVAGGPDEQFF.